In this sample, the clone carrying this T cell receptor beta chain turned up a few times. This sample is part of a study of blood T cell repertoires in COVID-19. About the study: Sites across the United States, Italy and Spain contributed samples from acute and convalescent COVID-19. T cells, B-cell-depleted T cells, or PBMCs provided the cDNA or gDNA that served as material.

Germline values: CDR1 LNHDA, CDR2 SQIVND (reference sequence). The CDR3 covers 14 residues. Trimming at V came to 5 bases and at J to 5 bases, leaving 7 bases not matched to a gene. Sequenced by immunoSEQ multiplex PCR; TCRdb stores in-frame clones only, minus some. Of tens of thousands of clones listed, approximately 81% are singletons. Material: peripheral blood. The chain links TRBV19 to TRBJ2-5; 8 bases are shared with TRBD2. The sequence derives from a woman aged 55 to 70 with acute or convalescent COVID-19. CDR3 region: CASSGLAGFETQYF. Here the CDR3 DNA reads TGTGCCAGTAGTGGATTAGCGGGGTTTGAGACCCAGTACTTC.